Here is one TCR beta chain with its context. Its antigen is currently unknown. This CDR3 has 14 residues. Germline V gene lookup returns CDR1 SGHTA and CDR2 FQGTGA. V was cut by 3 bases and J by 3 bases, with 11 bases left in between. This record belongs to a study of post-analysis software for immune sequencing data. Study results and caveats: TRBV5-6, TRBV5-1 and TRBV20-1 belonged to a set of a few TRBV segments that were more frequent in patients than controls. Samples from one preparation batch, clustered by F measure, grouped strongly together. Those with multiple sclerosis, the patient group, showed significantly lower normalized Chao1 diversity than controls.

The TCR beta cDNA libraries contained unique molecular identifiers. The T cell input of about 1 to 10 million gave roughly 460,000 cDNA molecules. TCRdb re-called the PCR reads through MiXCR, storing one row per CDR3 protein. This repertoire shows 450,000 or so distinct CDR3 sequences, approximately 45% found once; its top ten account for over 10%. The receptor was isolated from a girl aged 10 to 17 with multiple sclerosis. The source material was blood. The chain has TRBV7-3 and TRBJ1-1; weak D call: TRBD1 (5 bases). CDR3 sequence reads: CASSLDNGDTEAFF. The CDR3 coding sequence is TGTGCCAGCAGCTTGGACAACGGAGACACTGAAGCTTTCTTT. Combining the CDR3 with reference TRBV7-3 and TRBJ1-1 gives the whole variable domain GAGVSQTPSNKVTEKGKYVELRCDPISGHTALYWYRQSLGQGPEFLIYFQGTGAADDSGLPNDRFFAVRPEGSVSTLKIQRTERGDSAVYLCASSLDNGDTEAFFGQGTRLTVV.